This T cell receptor beta chain was observed in a study of T-cell reconstitution after alpha-beta-depleted transplantation in children. This clonotype was detected ten times or more. Unique molecular identifiers were incorporated during preparation of the TCRbeta library. One entry per CDR3 protein results from TCRdb running MiXCR on the PCR reads. Of hundreds of thousands of distinct CDR3 sequences listed, around 13% were seen once; the top ten hold approximately 2.9%. Per germline, CDR1 MNHEY and CDR2 SVGAGI. With 0 bases clipped from V and 7 bases from J, the junction kept 7 bases outside the gene matches. The CDR3 is made up of 15 amino acids.

Specimen: PBMCs from the stem cell graft donor, collected from the stem cell graft. This TCR was recovered from a human donor who donated a stem cell graft to a child with acute lymphoblastic leukemia. V is TRBV6-5 and J is TRBJ1-1, with 8 bases matching TRBD1. CDR3 sequence reads: CASSYSGDRGGEAFF. The CDR3 region has the DNA TGTGCCAGCAGTTACTCAGGAGACAGGGGTGGTGAAGCTTTCTTT.